The source of this T cell receptor (beta chain) is a study of CD8 T cells in ankylosing spondylitis. General study results and limits: Ankylosing spondylitis blood seemed to carry a telltale TCR beta motif made of several highly homologous variants. Some motif variants were previously reported in reactive arthritis synovial fluid and blood.

This CDR3 has 18 amino acids. CDR1 and CDR2 from the germline V gene are LGHNA and YSLEER. V lost 2 bases, J lost 3 bases, and 19 bases lay in between. Concerning this clonotype itself: The antigen is not known.

Preparation of TCR beta libraries was done by quantitative 5'-RACE with molecular barcodes. TCRdb ran MiXCR on the 5' RACE reads and lists one entry per CDR3 protein. The sample lists roughly 250,000 distinct CDR3 sequences, less than 10% seen once, with 6.8% in the top ten. The V gene is TRBV4-3, the J gene TRBJ1-4; D gene uncertain. The material sequenced was blood, either unsorted or a sorted T cell fraction (not recorded which). The sequence came from a male donor with ankylosing spondylitis or in good health (not recorded which). CDR3 sequence reads: CASSQTAKLAGPNEKLFF. The CDR3 region has the DNA TGCGCCAGCAGCCAAACTGCTAAACTCGCGGGCCCTAATGAAAAACTGTTTTTT.